The next 22 T cell receptor beta chains were all read from a single sample in a study of blood T cell repertoires in COVID-19. Clones were read by immunoSEQ multiplex PCR, and TCRdb kept only the in-frame ones, dropping some. This sample has around 140,000 clones; roughly 79% occur once, and the top ten carry roughly 9.1%. The sample was peripheral blood. These receptor sequences come from a woman in her fifties or sixties with active or convalescent COVID-19.

J is TRBJ2-1 and V is TRBV30; possibly TRBD2 for D (6 bases). The CDR3 consists of 13 residues. Germline values: CDR1 GTSNPN, CDR2 SVGIG (reference sequence). V was trimmed by 3 bases and J by 6 bases, leaving 12 bases between them. The CDR3 DNA reads TGTGCCTGGAGCGGGGGTATAGGCAATGAGCAGTTCTTC. It is translated as CAWSGGIGNEQFF.

V usage is TRBV30 and J usage is TRBJ1-3; D unresolved. V was cut by 7 bases and J by 5 bases, with 18 bases left in between. The CDR3 totals 14 residues. Germline loops: CDR1 GTSNPN, CDR2 SVGIG (reference sequence). The CDR3 DNA reads as TGTGCCTCCCAGGAAATCCCAGTCAGAAACACCATATATTTT. This translates into CASQEIPVRNTIYF.

This clone was seen only a few times. This chain links TRBV5-1 with TRBJ2-7; 10 bases are a match to TRBD2. The J segment lost 3 bases and the V segment lost 4 bases, leaving 4 bases of the junction unmatched. There are 14 residues in the CDR3. Germline CDR1 is SGHRS and CDR2 is YFSETQ. The CDR3 DNA is TGCGCCAGCAGCCCCCTAGCGGGAGACTACGAGCAGTACTTC. Its protein product is CASSPLAGDYEQYF.

The V call is TRBV10-2, the J call TRBJ1-2; D perhaps matches TRBD1 (5 bases). The CDR3 sequence is 13 residues long. CDR1 and CDR2 (germline): WSHSY, SAAADI. V was cut by 5 bases and J by 2 bases, with 9 bases left in between. The CDR3 DNA follows: TGCGCCAGCAGTCCACAGGAAAACTATGGCTACACCTTC. Amino acids: CASSPQENYGYTF.

In regard to this clone: At one of its ends the junction is not consistent with the germline gene, which may arise from a read error. The rearrangement links TRBV12-5 to TRBJ2-1, with TRBD2 identical over 8 bases. The V gene's germline CDR1 is LGHNT and CDR2 FRNRAP. CDR3 length equals 14 residues. The CDR3 reads CASGLGREVNEQFF. In DNA form, the CDR3 reads TGTGCTAGTGGCTTGGGGCGGGAGGTCAATGAGCAGTTCTTC.

J is TRBJ1-1 and V is TRBV6-5, with D perhaps matching TRBD1 (5 bases). CDR3 length: 14 residues. The V end lost 0 bases, the J end lost 3 bases, and 8 bases lay between the germline ends. The germline V gene encodes CDR1 MNHEY and CDR2 SVGAGI. The CDR3: CASSYSGADTEAFF. The DNA of the CDR3 is TGTGCCAGCAGTTACTCTGGGGCGGACACTGAAGCTTTCTTT.

V is TRBV10-3 and J is TRBJ1-1; 7 bases match TRBD1. In germline, CDR1 is ENHRY, CDR2 SYGVKD. The CDR3 has 13 residues. The J segment lost 4 bases and the V segment lost 6 bases, leaving 5 bases of the junction unmatched. The CDR3 loop reads CAISRTGPTEAFF. The CDR3 coding sequence is TGTGCCATCAGCCGGACAGGTCCCACTGAAGCTTTCTTT.

The genes are TRBV9 and TRBJ1-5, with 11 positions matching TRBD1. There are 15 residues in the CDR3. V was pared by 0 bases and J by 8 bases, with 4 bases of the junction left unmatched. In germline, CDR1 is SGDLS, CDR2 YYNGEE. The CDR3 DNA reads as TGTGCCAGCAGCGTAGGGACAGGGGGCTGGGAGCCCCAGCATTTT. This codes for CASSVGTGGWEPQHF.

This chain joins TRBV5-4 and TRBJ2-3; 7 positions match TRBD2. This CDR3 has 15 amino acids. The V gene's germline CDR1 is SGHNT and CDR2 YYREEE (reference sequence). With V trimmed by 4 bases and J by 2 bases, 7 bases remained unmatched. In nucleotides, the CDR3 is TGTGCCAGCAGCCGCGGGGGAGGGAACACAGATACGCAGTATTTT. The encoded protein is CASSRGGGNTDTQYF.

The chain employs TRBV10-2 and TRBJ1-2; no definite D call. Germline CDR1 and CDR2: WSHSY and SAAADI. Trimming took 4 bases from V and 4 from J, leaving 16 bases between them. The CDR3 is 15 residues long. The CDR3 nucleotides are TGCGCCAGCAGTGTAGTTCGGGGTAGTGGCTATGGCTACACCTTC. This gives the protein CASSVVRGSGYGYTF.

The chain employs TRBV7-8 and TRBJ1-1, with 8 bases that match TRBD1. Germline lookup yields CDR1 SGHVS and CDR2 FQNEAQ. Trimming cost V 0 bases and J 1 base; bases outside gene matches: 4. This CDR3 has 16 residues. CDR3 nucleotides: TGTGCCAGCAGCTTAGCGCACACAGGGGGGAACACTGAAGCTTTCTTT. It translates to CASSLAHTGGNTEAFF. The variable domain in full, with the rest retrieved from reference TRBV7-8 and TRBJ1-1, is GAGVSQSPRYKVAKRGQDVALRCDPISGHVSLFWYQQALGQGPEFLTYFQNEAQLDKSGLPSDRFFAERPEGSVSTLKIQRTQQEDSAVYLCASSLAHTGGNTEAFFGQGTRLTVV.

The chain uses TRBV25-1 and TRBJ1-4; 7 nucleotides match TRBD1. V lost 1 base, J lost 8 bases, and 7 bases stayed unmatched. In germline, CDR1 is MGHDK, CDR2 SYGVNS. The CDR3 consists of 15 residues. CDR3 sequence reads: CASSEWRQGGEKLFF. In DNA form, the CDR3 reads TGTGCCAGCAGTGAATGGCGACAGGGAGGAGAAAAACTGTTTTTT.

The V gene is TRBV6-4, the J gene TRBJ2-7; 10 bases agree with TRBD1. Germline CDR1 reads MRHNA; CDR2 reads SNTAGT. Trimming at V came to 0 bases and at J to 1 base, leaving 9 bases not matched to a gene. This CDR3 region has 18 residues. Written as DNA, the CDR3 is TGTGCCAGCAGTGACTCGGGCATGGGGACAGGGGCGTCCTACGAGCAGTACGTC. Translation: CASSDSGMGTGASYEQYV.

This clone was observed a few times. This chain links TRBV7-2 with TRBJ2-5; D possibly corresponds to TRBD2 (5 bases). The CDR3 runs to 17 residues. CDR1 and CDR2 from the germline V gene are SGHTA and FQGNSA. V was shortened by 2 bases and J by 4 bases, with 20 bases between the two germline ends. CDR3 coding DNA: TGTGCCAGCAGCTTACGGTTATGGCTAGCAGATGGAGAGACCCAGTACTTC. Its translation: CASSLRLWLADGETQYF.

The chain joins TRBV19 to TRBJ1-5; 10 nucleotides line up with TRBD1. Germline V gives CDR1 LNHDA, CDR2 SQIVND (reference sequence). The CDR3 runs 13 residues. Trimming removed 8 bases from V and 5 bases from J; junction bases left unmatched: 3. CDR3 in amino acids: CASSGTGDQPQHF. DNA for the CDR3: TGTGCCAGTTCGGGGACAGGGGATCAGCCCCAGCATTTT. Drawing the rest from reference TRBV19 and TRBJ1-5, the complete variable domain is DGGITQSPKYLFRKEGQNVTLSCEQNLNHDAMYWYRQDPGQGLRLIYYSQIVNDFQKGDIAEGYSVSREKKESFPLTVTSAQKNPTAFYLCASSGTGDQPQHFGDGTRLSIL.

V gene TRBV20-1 combines with J gene TRBJ2-7; D possibly corresponds to TRBD1 (6 bases). CDR1 is DFQATT, CDR2 SNEGSKA, per germline (reference sequence). The V and J ends lost 3 bases and 7 bases respectively, with 19 bases between them. The CDR3 is 14 amino acids. CDR3 DNA: TGCAGTGCTAGTAGCTGGGGGCGCGTTCGTGAGCAGTACTTC. It specifies CSASSWGRVREQYF.

The chain joins TRBV9 to TRBJ1-1, with 9 bases aligning to TRBD1. The CDR3 has 15 residues. Germline CDR1 and CDR2: SGDLS and YYNGEE. With V trimmed by 0 bases and J by 5 bases, 5 bases remained unmatched. As DNA, the CDR3 is TGTGCCAGCAGCGTAGACGGGACAGGGTTTACTGAAGCTTTCTTT. Protein sequence: CASSVDGTGFTEAFF.

This chain joins TRBV2 and TRBJ2-7; D is perhaps TRBD2 (5 bases). V dropped 1 base and J dropped 2 bases, with 9 bases sitting between them. The V gene's germline CDR1 is SNHLY and CDR2 FYNNEI. The CDR3 is made up of 14 amino acids. This CDR3 is CASSEGGSAYEQYV. In nucleotides, the CDR3 is TGTGCCAGCAGTGAAGGAGGGTCAGCCTACGAGCAGTACGTC.

CDR3: CASSPPFRTGGSEQFF. For the CDR3, the DNA is TGTGCCAGCAGCCCCCCCTTCCGGACAGGGGGAAGTGAGCAGTTCTTC. The chain combines TRBV7-9 with TRBJ2-1; 10 positions match TRBD1. This CDR3 is 16 amino acids long. Unmatched junction bases numbered 13, after V lost 5 bases and J lost 9 bases. Germline assignment: CDR1 SEHNR and CDR2 FQNEAQ (reference sequence).

The gene calls are TRBV5-1 and TRBJ2-1; 14 bases map to TRBD2. This CDR3 is built from 14 residues. After removal of 3 bases from V and 7 bases from J, the junction contained 0 bases not matched to a gene. CDR1 SGHRS and CDR2 YFSETQ come from the germline V gene. The CDR3 DNA is TGCGCCAGCAGCTGGACTAGCGGGGGGAATGAGCAGTTCTTC. As protein: CASSWTSGGNEQFF.

The V gene is TRBV5-1, the J gene TRBJ1-2; tentatively, D is TRBD1 (5 bases). The V end was cut by 0 bases, the J end by 4 bases, with 19 bases between. Germline V CDR1 and CDR2: SGHRS, YFSETQ. This CDR3 has 17 amino acids. In DNA form, the CDR3 reads TGCGCCAGCAGCTTGGGAATTGGGCAGGGAATAAGCTATGGCTACACCTTC. This codes for CASSLGIGQGISYGYTF. Variable domain in full (rest from reference TRBV5-1 and TRBJ1-2): KAGVTQTPRYLIKTRGQQVTLSCSPISGHRSVSWYQQTPGQGLQFLFEYFSETQRNKGNFPGRFSGRQFSNSRSEMNVSTLELGDSALYLCASSLGIGQGISYGYTFGSGTRLTVV.

The V call is TRBV20-1, the J call TRBJ2-7; perhaps TRBD2 as D (5 bases). V lost 5 bases and J 3 bases, leaving 5 bases between the germline ends. The CDR3 loop spans 10 amino acids. Germline CDR1 DFQATT, CDR2 SNEGSKA (reference sequence). CDR3 in amino acids: CSARDYEQYF. CDR3 nucleotide sequence: TGCAGTGCTCGGGACTACGAGCAGTACTTC.